These T cell receptor beta chains were read from a single sample in a study of blood T cell repertoires in COVID-19. The assay was immunoSEQ multiplex PCR, and TCRdb's table has in-frame clones only and misses some. The sample has about 220,000 clones; roughly 84% are singletons. Input material: peripheral blood. These receptors were collected from a man in his forties or fifties who had recovered from COVID-19. Each CDR3 is given with its conserved first and last residue. The D gene is left open where the match is weak. Only some rows state a clone size, as once, few, many or a class for expanded clones.

>NA|TRBJ1-4|NA|TRBV14
CASSLGDLHNEKLFF
TGTGCCAGCAGCCTTGGGGACTTGCATAATGAAAAACTGTTTTTT
>TRBD1|TRBJ1-6|NA|TRBV28
CASTQGGSNSPLHF
TGTGCCAGCACCCAAGGGGGCAGCAATTCACCCCTCCACTTT
>TRBD2|TRBJ2-1|NA|TRBV7-9
CASSPRLAGRYNEQFF
TGTGCCAGCAGCCCCAGACTAGCGGGACGCTACAATGAGCAGTTCTTC
>TRBD2|TRBJ2-7|NA|TRBV28
CASSVSGRTPTRGYF
TGTGCCAGCAGTGTCAGCGGGAGGACCCCTACGAGGGGATACTTC
>NA|TRBJ2-1|NA|TRBV3-1/TRBV3-2
CATSKRTIIGNEQFF
TGTGCCACCTCAAAACGGACTATCATTGGCAATGAGCAGTTCTTC
>TRBD2|TRBJ2-3|NA|TRBV18
CASSPLAGTSGTDTQYF
TGTGCCAGCTCACCACTGGCCGGGACTAGCGGCACAGATACGCAGTATTTT
>NA|TRBJ1-1|NA|TRBV11-2
CASSPSGGSAFF
TGTGCCAGCAGCCCTAGTGGGGGGTCGGCTTTCTTT
>TRBD1|TRBJ2-5|once|TRBV6-5
CASSFRGKETQYF
TGTGCCAGCAGCTTCAGGGGGAAAGAGACCCAGTACTTC
>NA|TRBJ2-5|once|TRBV7-7
CASSLVGRETQYF
TGTGCCAGCAGCCTTGTGGGGAGGGAGACCCAGTACTTC
>TRBD1|TRBJ1-1|NA|TRBV27
CASSPSGQASTEAFF
TGTGCCAGCAGTCCATCGGGACAGGCAAGCACTGAAGCTTTCTTT
>TRBD2|TRBJ2-7|NA|TRBV6-1
CASSETSGRPSYEQYF
TGTGCCAGCAGTGAAACTAGCGGGAGGCCCTCCTACGAGCAGTACTTC
>NA|TRBJ1-1|few|TRBV12-3/TRBV12-4
CASFKPGGTEAFF
TGTGCCAGCTTCAAGCCGGGAGGGACTGAAGCTTTCTTT
>TRBD1|TRBJ2-5|NA|TRBV29-1
CSVDQGALETQYF
TGCAGCGTTGATCAGGGGGCCTTAGAGACCCAGTACTTC
>TRBD2|TRBJ2-7|NA|TRBV7-2
CASSLVVGGRTPYEQYF
TGTGCCAGCAGCTTAGTCGTTGGCGGGAGGACTCCCTACGAGCAGTACTTC
>NA|TRBJ1-2|NA|TRBV30
CACPGNYYGYTF
TGTGCCTGCCCCGGGAATTACTATGGCTACACCTTC
>NA|TRBJ2-2|NA|TRBV19
CASTPAGSGELFF
TGTGCCAGTACCCCGGCAGGGTCCGGGGAGCTGTTTTTT
>NA|TRBJ2-2|NA|TRBV7-9
CASSLMGAGSNTGELFF
TGTGCCAGCAGCTTAATGGGGGCAGGGAGTAACACCGGGGAGCTGTTTTTT
>TRBD2|TRBJ2-5|NA|TRBV9
CASSVDGRAKTQYF
TGTGCCAGCAGCGTAGACGGGAGGGCAAAGACCCAGTACTTC
>NA|TRBJ2-7|few|TRBV28
CASSPHYLYEQYF
TGTGCCAGCAGTCCCCACTATCTCTACGAGCAGTACTTC
>NA|TRBJ2-4|NA|TRBV10-3
CAISPGGSRKNIQYF
TGTGCCATCTCTCCTGGGGGGAGCAGGAAAAACATTCAGTACTTC
>TRBD1|TRBJ1-6|NA|TRBV5-1
CASSLSLGQGFPLHF
TGCGCCAGCAGCTTGTCATTAGGACAGGGGTTTCCCCTCCACTTT
>TRBD2|TRBJ2-7|NA|TRBV30
CAWGLARYEQYF
TGTGCCTGGGGACTAGCAAGGTACGAGCAGTACTTC
>TRBD2|TRBJ2-1|NA|TRBV15
CATSRGGLAVYNEQFF
TGTGCCACCAGCAGAGGGGGACTAGCGGTTTACAATGAGCAGTTCTTC
>TRBD1|TRBJ2-7|NA|TRBV2
CASRRDRDSYEQYF
TGTGCCAGCAGACGGGACAGGGACTCCTACGAGCAGTACTTC
>NA|TRBJ1-1|NA|TRBV7-9
CASSSFGGNVNTEAFF
TGTGCCAGCAGCTCCTTCGGGGGTAATGTGAACACTGAAGCTTTCTTT
>NA|TRBJ1-3|once|TRBV5-1
CASSTGGAGNTIYF
TGCGCCAGCAGCACCGGGGGGGCTGGAAACACCATATATTTT
>TRBD2|TRBJ2-3|NA|TRBV7-9
CASSGSGLTDTQYF
TGTGCCAGCAGCGGTAGCGGGCTCACAGATACGCAGTATTTT
>TRBD1|TRBJ1-2|NA|TRBV5-1
CASSSTGGSGYTF
TGCGCCAGCAGCTCGACAGGGGGATCTGGCTACACCTTC
>TRBD1|TRBJ1-4|NA|TRBV19
CASSMNRGHEKLFF
TGTGCCAGTAGTATGAACAGGGGGCATGAAAAACTGTTTTTT
>NA|TRBJ2-3|NA|TRBV19
CASSIHLATSTDTQYF
TGTGCCAGTAGTATTCATCTAGCGACTAGCACAGATACGCAGTATTTT
>TRBD1|TRBJ2-2|NA|TRBV7-8
CASSTRTGNTGELFF
TGTGCCAGCAGCACGAGGACAGGGAACACCGGGGAGCTGTTTTTT
>NA|TRBJ2-3|once|TRBV4-2
CASSQGTLDPGTDTQYF
TGTGCCAGCAGCCAAGGTACACTAGACCCCGGAACAGATACGCAGTATTTT
>TRBD1|TRBJ2-5|NA|TRBV11-3
CASSPYVRDRGGSQETQYF
TGTGCCAGCAGCCCCTACGTGCGGGACAGGGGGGGTAGCCAAGAGACCCAGTACTTC
>TRBD1|TRBJ2-3|NA|TRBV10-2
CASSRGTGNSDTQYF
TGCGCCAGCAGTCGGGGGACAGGGAATTCAGATACGCAGTATTTT
>NA|TRBJ2-7|NA|TRBV25-1
CASSDRGTDYEQYF
TGTGCCAGCAGTGATCGGGGGACAGACTACGAGCAGTACTTC
>NA|TRBJ1-6|NA|TRBV30
CARKIGSSYNSPLHF
TGTGCCCGAAAAATCGGGAGCTCCTATAATTCACCCCTCCACTTT
>NA|TRBJ2-1|NA|TRBV18
CASSRDSSYNEQFF
TGTGCCAGCTCACGCGACAGCTCCTACAATGAGCAGTTCTTC
>NA|TRBJ2-3|few|TRBV5-1
CASRLTGYTDTQYF
TGCGCCAGCAGATTGACAGGATACACAGATACGCAGTATTTT
>NA|TRBJ1-1|NA|TRBV28
CASSSGIGGMNTEAFF
TGTGCCAGCAGTTCGGGGATAGGCGGGATGAACACTGAAGCTTTCTTT
>NA|TRBJ2-1|NA|TRBV18
CASSPFETDYNEQFF
TGTGCCAGCTCACCTTTCGAGACAGACTACAATGAGCAGTTCTTC
>NA|TRBJ2-3|NA|TRBV6-5
CASRWDSGPTDTQYF
TGTGCCAGCCGGTGGGATAGCGGACCCACAGATACGCAGTATTTT
>NA|TRBJ2-7|NA|TRBV10-3
CAISESKLHYYEQYF
TGTGCCATCAGTGAGTCGAAATTACATTACTACGAGCAGTACTTC
>TRBD2|TRBJ2-5|NA|TRBV7-6
CASSLPAGVRETQYF
TGTGCCAGCAGCCTCCCGGCGGGAGTCCGGGAGACCCAGTACTTC